In its sample, the clone carrying this T cell receptor beta chain was seen many times. Each CDR3 protein gets one entry after TCRdb re-called the reads with MiXCR. The sample has fewer than 550,000 distinct CDR3 sequences; 10% to 12% are singletons. CDR1 is MDHEN and CDR2 is SYDVKM in the germline V gene. CDR3 length: 13 amino acids. V lost 1 base and J lost 9, with 10 bases in between. This specimen belongs to a study of T cell repertoires in cytomegalovirus infection. Sequenced sample: PBMCs. The TCR sequence derives from a human donor in good health (CMV status not recorded). Some clones in this sample may be carry-over from other donors' samples. The chain combines TRBV28 with TRBJ2-1; D possibly matches TRBD1 or TRBD2 (5 bases each). The CDR3 DNA follows: TGTGCCAGCAGTTTATCGACGAGGGGTGAGCAGTTCTTC. The encoded protein is CASSLSTRGEQFF.